Shown below are 17 T cell receptor beta chains from a single sample sequenced in a study of Ad26.COV2.S vaccination and SARS-CoV-2 variants. Treatment: 15 to 20 received Ad26.COV2.S at low or high dose, single or two shots; 5 received placebo; per-sample allocation not given. Samples were taken on day 63 after the first vaccine or placebo injection. This table comes from immunoSEQ multiplex PCR, and its TCRdb copy is limited to in-frame clones, with some not included. This table has under 300,000 clones, roughly 89% appearing once. The sequenced sample was peripheral blood, obtained in a trial of Ad26.COV2.S vaccine versus placebo. The receptors derive from a person between 18 and 59 years old who received the Ad26.COV2.S COVID-19 vaccine or a placebo.

The V gene is TRBV7-9, the J gene TRBJ2-7; D is perhaps TRBD1 or TRBD2 (5 bases each). Germline loops: CDR1 SEHNR, CDR2 FQNEAQ (reference sequence). There are 13 residues in the CDR3. Trimming stripped 5 bases from V and 6 bases from J, with 14 bases between. CDR3: CASSTGTPREQYF. In DNA form, the CDR3 reads TGTGCCAGCAGCACTGGGACCCCGCGCGAGCAGTACTTC.

The chain combines TRBV7-8 with TRBJ2-3; D is uncertain. Germline CDR1 SGHVS, CDR2 FQNEAQ. Deletions cut 2 bases from V and 6 bases from J, with 9 bases between. The CDR3 runs 13 residues. CDR3 region: CASSLFAFDTQYF. Written as DNA, the CDR3 is TGTGCCAGCAGCTTATTCGCGTTCGATACGCAGTATTTT.

The chain joins TRBV30 to TRBJ1-4; D gene uncertain. The CDR3 loop spans 12 amino acids. The germline gives CDR1 GTSNPN, CDR2 SVGIG (reference sequence). V was pared by 0 bases and J by 16 bases, with 15 bases between. This CDR3 reads CAWSVADHRPFF. As DNA, the CDR3 is TGTGCCTGGAGTGTAGCGGACCACCGGCCGTTTTTT.

The chain combines TRBV19 with TRBJ2-3; 8 bases line up with TRBD1. Germline V lookup: CDR1 LNHDA, CDR2 SQIVND (reference sequence). With V trimmed by 7 bases and J by 4 bases, 7 bases remained unmatched. The length of the CDR3 is 14 residues. CDR3 protein: CASMRTGRADTQYF. The DNA for the CDR3 is TGTGCCAGTATGAGGACAGGGCGTGCAGATACGCAGTATTTT.

The chain recombines TRBV10-3 with TRBJ2-2, with a weak D call TRBD2 (6 bases). The CDR3 runs 16 residues. The V gene's germline CDR1 is ENHRY and CDR2 SYGVKD. V lost 4 bases to trimming and J lost 8 bases, with 20 bases between them. The CDR3, as DNA: TGTGCCATCAGTGGCGCCGCGCAGCGGGCGGTGGGGGAGCTGTTTTTT. Its translation is CAISGAAQRAVGELFF.

This clone was seen just once. The CDR3, as DNA: TGTGCCAGCAGTCCGTTCCGACAGGCTGGTCCCCTCCACTTT. It yields the protein CASSPFRQAGPLHF. The V and J genes are TRBV6-5 and TRBJ1-6, with a weak D call TRBD1 (6 bases). The V and J ends lost 5 bases and 13 bases respectively, with 18 bases between them. Germline V gene sequence: CDR1 MNHEY, CDR2 SVGAGI. This CDR3 spans 14 amino acids.

The V and J genes are TRBV7-8 and TRBJ2-2; 12 bases line up with TRBD1. This CDR3 is 15 amino acids long. Germline V gives CDR1 SGHVS, CDR2 FQNEAQ. V gave up 3 bases and J gave up 7 bases; unmatched junction bases: 3. CDR3 region: CASSLGQGAIGELFF. DNA for the CDR3: TGTGCCAGCAGCTTGGGACAGGGGGCTATCGGGGAGCTGTTTTTT.

By proportion, this clone is medium-sized. The chain carries TRBV13 and TRBJ1-3; D is undetermined. The germline V gene has CDR1 PRHDT and CDR2 FYEKMQ (reference sequence). V lost 5 bases, J lost 0 bases, and 14 bases lay in between. The CDR3 length is 16 residues. CDR3 sequence: CASSGSGIYSGNTIYF. The CDR3 bases are TGTGCCAGCAGCGGGAGTGGCATCTACTCTGGAAACACCATATATTTT. The complete variable domain, with remaining parts taken from reference TRBV13 and TRBJ1-3, reads AAGVIQSPRHLIKEKRETATLKCYPIPRHDTVYWYQQGPGQDPQFLISFYEKMQSDKGSIPDRFSAQQFSDYHSELNMSSLELGDSALYFCASSGSGIYSGNTIYFGEGSWLTVV.

V gene TRBV3-1 (or the pseudogene TRBV3-2) combines with J gene TRBJ2-2, with 8 bases that match TRBD2. Trimming at V came to 1 base and at J to 5 bases, leaving 9 bases not matched to a gene. CDR3 size: 17 residues. From germline, CDR1 is LGHDT and CDR2 YNNKEL (reference sequence). The CDR3 loop reads CASSQGGASGWTGELFF. The DNA of the CDR3 is TGTGCCAGCAGCCAAGGCGGAGCTAGCGGGTGGACCGGGGAGCTGTTTTTT.

This clone was seen just once. The chain links TRBV7-9 to TRBJ1-3; D is unresolved. The CDR3 is 17 residues long. The V gene lost 2 bases and the J gene lost 0 bases, with 14 bases spanning the gap. Germline CDR1 and CDR2: SEHNR and FQNEAQ (reference sequence). CDR3 protein: CASSLPRARSSGNTIYF. The CDR3 DNA reads TGTGCCAGCAGCTTACCGCGGGCACGATCCTCTGGAAACACCATATATTTT.

V usage is TRBV18 and J usage is TRBJ2-3, with 8 bases that match TRBD2. Germline CDR1 is KGHSH and CDR2 is LQKENI. V lost 4 bases to trimming and J lost 6 bases; unmatched junction nucleotides: 9. The CDR3 extends over 15 amino acids. Here the CDR3 DNA reads TGTGCCAGCTCACGACGGCGGGGGGAAGAGGATACGCAGTATTTT. Translation gives CASSRRRGEEDTQYF.

This chain joins TRBV7-2 and TRBJ2-7, with TRBD1 matching 10 bases. The CDR3 is 15 residues long. Germline CDR1 is SGHTA and CDR2 is FQGNSA. The V and J ends lost 5 bases and 1 base, in that order; junction bases with no gene match: 5. The CDR3 DNA follows: TGTGCCAGCAGCACAGGACAGGGGGGATCCTACGAGCAGTACGTC. Translating gives CASSTGQGGSYEQYV.

This clone was seen a few times. The chain carries TRBV7-9 and TRBJ2-1; TRBD1 matches at 9 bases. The V gene's germline CDR1 is SEHNR and CDR2 FQNEAQ (reference sequence). The CDR3 runs 17 residues. The V gene end was trimmed by 5 bases and the J gene end by 0 bases; junction bases not matched to a gene: 8. The CDR3 protein is CASSLGPGQGSYNEQFF. CDR3 bases: TGTGCCAGCAGCCTAGGACCGGGACAGGGCTCCTACAATGAGCAGTTCTTC. The full variable domain, rest sourced from reference TRBV7-9 and TRBJ2-1, is DTGVSQNPRHKITKRGQNVTFRCDPISEHNRLYWYRQTLGQGPEFLTYFQNEAQLEKSRLLSDRFSAERPKGSFSTLEIQRTEQGDSAMYLCASSLGPGQGSYNEQFFGPGTRLTVL.

The chain has TRBV30 and TRBJ1-2; 7 nucleotides align to TRBD1. After removal of 2 bases from V and 6 bases from J, the junction contained 12 bases not matched to a gene. This CDR3 has 15 amino acids. Germline V gene lookup returns CDR1 GTSNPN and CDR2 SVGIG (reference sequence). The CDR3 DNA reads TGTGCCTGGAGTACCCGACAGGGAGGTCGGGATGGCTACACCTTC. Its protein is CAWSTRQGGRDGYTF.

This clone was seen once. J is TRBJ2-7 and V is TRBV2; D is unresolved. The CDR3 has 13 residues. Trimming took 7 bases from V and 3 from J, leaving 13 bases between them. The germline V gene has CDR1 SNHLY and CDR2 FYNNEI. In nucleotides, the CDR3 is TGTGCCAGCACCCGGGCCTCCGGCTACGAGCAGTACGTC. The encoded protein is CASTRASGYEQYV.

The rearrangement joins TRBV2 to TRBJ1-1; D is perhaps TRBD1 (5 bases). Germline V gene lookup returns CDR1 SNHLY and CDR2 FYNNEI. The CDR3 is 14 residues long. V gave up 5 bases and J gave up 0 bases, with 10 bases separating them. CDR3 DNA sequence: TGTGCCAGCAGTTCCGGGACGCTGAACACTGAAGCTTTCTTT. Protein product: CASSSGTLNTEAFF. Drawing the rest from reference TRBV2 and TRBJ1-1, the complete variable domain is EPEVTQTPSHQVTQMGQEVILRCVPISNHLYFYWYRQILGQKVEFLVSFYNNEISEKSEIFDDQFSVERPDGSNFTLKIRSTKLEDSAMYFCASSSGTLNTEAFFGQGTRLTVV.

The chain joins TRBV2 to TRBJ2-2, with D unclear. Between the trimmed V and J ends, which lost 3 bases and 8 bases, there was a span of 19 bases. The CDR3 has 16 amino acids. From germline, CDR1 is SNHLY and CDR2 FYNNEI. CDR3 residues: CASSEMGALVLGELFF. CDR3 coding DNA: TGTGCCAGCAGTGAGATGGGCGCATTGGTCCTAGGGGAGCTGTTTTTT.